Here is one T cell receptor (beta chain) with its context. The antigen is undetermined. This sample is drawn from a study of T cell responses to AZD1222 COVID-19 vaccine. General study points: With two AZD1222 doses given, Spike-specific TCR breadth and depth both rose. The donor group comprised mostly white British people and more females; the analysis possibly underestimated clonal diversity. Epitopes outside B.1.351 and B.1.1.7 mutated regions reportedly drew nearly half of spike TCRs.

Libraries were prepared by immunoSEQ multiplex PCR; TCRdb keeps only in-frame clonotypes and omits some of them. The sample has roughly 120,000 clones; 80% to 90% are singletons. This CDR3 comprises 15 residues. The V segment lost 3 bases and the J segment 7 bases; nucleotides outside the gene matches: 9. CDR1 is LNHDA, CDR2 SQIVND, per germline (reference sequence). The chain is built from TRBV19 and TRBJ1-2; TRBD1 matches 9 bases. The clonotype comes from an adult in good health. The sequencing here drew on peripheral blood, taken on day 0 of AZD1222 vaccination. This chain's CDR3 is CASSMGPGQGLGYTF. CDR3 nucleotides: TGTGCCAGTAGTATGGGGCCGGGACAGGGTCTTGGCTACACCTTC. The full variable domain, completed using reference TRBV19 and TRBJ1-2, is DGGITQSPKYLFRKEGQNVTLSCEQNLNHDAMYWYRQDPGQGLRLIYYSQIVNDFQKGDIAEGYSVSREKKESFPLTVTSAQKNPTAFYLCASSMGPGQGLGYTFGSGTRLTVV.